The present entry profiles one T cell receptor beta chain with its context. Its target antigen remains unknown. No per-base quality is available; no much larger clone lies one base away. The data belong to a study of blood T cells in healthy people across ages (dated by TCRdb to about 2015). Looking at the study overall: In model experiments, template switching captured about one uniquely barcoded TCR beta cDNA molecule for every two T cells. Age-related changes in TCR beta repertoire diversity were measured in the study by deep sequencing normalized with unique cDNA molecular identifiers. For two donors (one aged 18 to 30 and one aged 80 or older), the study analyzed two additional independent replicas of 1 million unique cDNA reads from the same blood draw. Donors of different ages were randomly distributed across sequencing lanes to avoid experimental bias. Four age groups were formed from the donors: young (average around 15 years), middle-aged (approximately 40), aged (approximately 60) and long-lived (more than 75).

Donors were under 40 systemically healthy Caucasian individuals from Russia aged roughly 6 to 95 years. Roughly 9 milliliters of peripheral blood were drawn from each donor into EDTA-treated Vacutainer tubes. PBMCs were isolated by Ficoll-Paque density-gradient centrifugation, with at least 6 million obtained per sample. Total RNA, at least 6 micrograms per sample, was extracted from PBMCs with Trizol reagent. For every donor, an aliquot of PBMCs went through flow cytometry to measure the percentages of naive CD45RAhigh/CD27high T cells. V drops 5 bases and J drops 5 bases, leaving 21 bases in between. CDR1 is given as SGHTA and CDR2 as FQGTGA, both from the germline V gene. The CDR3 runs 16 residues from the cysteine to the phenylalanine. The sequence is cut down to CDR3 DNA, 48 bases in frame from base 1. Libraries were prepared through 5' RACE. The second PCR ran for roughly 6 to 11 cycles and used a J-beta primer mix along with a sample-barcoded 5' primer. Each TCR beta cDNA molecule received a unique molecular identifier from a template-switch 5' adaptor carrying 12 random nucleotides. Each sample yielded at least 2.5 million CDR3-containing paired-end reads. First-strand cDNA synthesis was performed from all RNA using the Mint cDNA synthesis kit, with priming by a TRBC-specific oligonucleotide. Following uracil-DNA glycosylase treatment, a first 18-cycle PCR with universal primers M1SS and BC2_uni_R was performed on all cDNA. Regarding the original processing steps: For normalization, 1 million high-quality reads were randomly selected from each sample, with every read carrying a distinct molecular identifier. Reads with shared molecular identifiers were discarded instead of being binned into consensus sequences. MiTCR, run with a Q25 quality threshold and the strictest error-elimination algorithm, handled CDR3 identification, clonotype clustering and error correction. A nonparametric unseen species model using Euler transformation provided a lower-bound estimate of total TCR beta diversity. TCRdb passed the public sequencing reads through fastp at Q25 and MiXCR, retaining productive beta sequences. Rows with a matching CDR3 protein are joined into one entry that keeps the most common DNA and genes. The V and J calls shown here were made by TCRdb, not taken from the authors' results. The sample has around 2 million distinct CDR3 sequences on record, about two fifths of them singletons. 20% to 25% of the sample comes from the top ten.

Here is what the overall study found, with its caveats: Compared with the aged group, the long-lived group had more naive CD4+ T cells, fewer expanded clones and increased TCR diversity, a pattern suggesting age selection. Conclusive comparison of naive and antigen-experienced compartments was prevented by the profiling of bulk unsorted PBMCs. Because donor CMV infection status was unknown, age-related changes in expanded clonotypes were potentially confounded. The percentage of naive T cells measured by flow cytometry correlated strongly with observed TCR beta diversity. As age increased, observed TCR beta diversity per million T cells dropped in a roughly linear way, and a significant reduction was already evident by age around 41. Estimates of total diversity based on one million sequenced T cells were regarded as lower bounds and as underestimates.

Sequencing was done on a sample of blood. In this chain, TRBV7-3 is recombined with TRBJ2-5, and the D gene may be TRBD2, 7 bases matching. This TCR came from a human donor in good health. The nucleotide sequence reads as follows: TGTGCCAGCAGCCCTATTGGAGGGGGGGCCGGGGAGACCCAGTACTTC. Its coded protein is CASSPIGGGAGETQYF.